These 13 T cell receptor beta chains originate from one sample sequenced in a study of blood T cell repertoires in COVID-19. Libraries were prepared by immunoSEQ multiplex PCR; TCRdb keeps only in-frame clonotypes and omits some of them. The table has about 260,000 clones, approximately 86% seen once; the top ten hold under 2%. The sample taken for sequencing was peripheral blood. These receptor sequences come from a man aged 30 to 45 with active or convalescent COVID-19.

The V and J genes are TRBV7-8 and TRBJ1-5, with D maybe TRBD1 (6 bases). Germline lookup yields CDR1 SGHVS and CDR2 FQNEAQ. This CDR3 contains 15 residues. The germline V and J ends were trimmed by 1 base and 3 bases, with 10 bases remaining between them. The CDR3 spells CASSLVRQANQPQHF. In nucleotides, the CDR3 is TGTGCCAGCAGCTTAGTTAGACAGGCCAATCAGCCCCAGCATTTT.

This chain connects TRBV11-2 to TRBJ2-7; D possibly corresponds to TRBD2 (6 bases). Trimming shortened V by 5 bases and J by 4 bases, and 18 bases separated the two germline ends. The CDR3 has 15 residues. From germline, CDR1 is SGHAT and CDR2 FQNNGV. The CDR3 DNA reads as TGTGCCAGCAGCCCAAGGTTTGTGGGGGGATACGAGCAGTACTTC. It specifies CASSPRFVGGYEQYF.

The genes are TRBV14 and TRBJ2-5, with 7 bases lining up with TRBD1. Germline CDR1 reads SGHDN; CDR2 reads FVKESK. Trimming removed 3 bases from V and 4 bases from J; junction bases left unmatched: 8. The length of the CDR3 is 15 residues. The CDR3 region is CASSHPTGAGETQYF. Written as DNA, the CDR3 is TGTGCCAGCAGCCACCCAACAGGGGCTGGAGAGACCCAGTACTTC.

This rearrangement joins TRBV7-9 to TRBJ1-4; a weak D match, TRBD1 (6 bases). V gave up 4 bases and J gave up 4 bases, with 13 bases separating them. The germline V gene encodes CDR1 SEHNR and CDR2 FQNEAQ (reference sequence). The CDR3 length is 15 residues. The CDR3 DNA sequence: TGTGCCAGCAGCTCCGACGGGACAAGTAATGAAAAACTGTTTTTT. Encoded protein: CASSSDGTSNEKLFF. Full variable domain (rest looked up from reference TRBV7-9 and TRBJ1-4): DTGVSQNPRHKITKRGQNVTFRCDPISEHNRLYWYRQTLGQGPEFLTYFQNEAQLEKSRLLSDRFSAERPKGSFSTLEIQRTEQGDSAMYLCASSSDGTSNEKLFFGSGTQLSVL.

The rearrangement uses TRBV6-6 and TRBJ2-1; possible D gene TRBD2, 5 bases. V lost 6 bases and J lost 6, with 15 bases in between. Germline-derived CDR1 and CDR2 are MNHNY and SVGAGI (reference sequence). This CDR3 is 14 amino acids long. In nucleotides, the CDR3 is TGTGCCAGCAGCCCCCGAGGAGCGGTCAATGAGCAGTTCTTC. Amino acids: CASSPRGAVNEQFF.

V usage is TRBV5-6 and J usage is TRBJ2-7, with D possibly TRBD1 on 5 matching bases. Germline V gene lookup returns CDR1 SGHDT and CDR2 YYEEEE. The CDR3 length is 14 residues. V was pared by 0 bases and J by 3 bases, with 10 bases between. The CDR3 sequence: CASSLDRLDYEQYF. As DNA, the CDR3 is TGTGCCAGCAGCTTGGACAGGCTGGACTACGAGCAGTACTTC.

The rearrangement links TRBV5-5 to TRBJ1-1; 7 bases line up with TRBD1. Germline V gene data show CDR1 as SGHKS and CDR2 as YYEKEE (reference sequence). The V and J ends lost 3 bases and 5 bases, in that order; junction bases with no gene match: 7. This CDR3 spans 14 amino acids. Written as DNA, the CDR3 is TGTGCCAGCAGCTGGAGACAGGGTCGAACTGAAGCTTTCTTT. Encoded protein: CASSWRQGRTEAFF.

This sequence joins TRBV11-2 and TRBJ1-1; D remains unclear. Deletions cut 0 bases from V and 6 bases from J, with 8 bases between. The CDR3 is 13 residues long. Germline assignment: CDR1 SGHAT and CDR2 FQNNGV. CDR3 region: CASSLDLEAEAFF. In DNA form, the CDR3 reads TGTGCCAGCAGCTTAGACCTGGAGGCTGAAGCTTTCTTT. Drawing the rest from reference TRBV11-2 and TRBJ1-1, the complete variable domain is EAGVAQSPRYKIIEKRQSVAFWCNPISGHATLYWYQQILGQGPKLLIQFQNNGVVDDSQLPKDRFSAERLKGVDSTLKIQPAKLEDSAVYLCASSLDLEAEAFFGQGTRLTVV.

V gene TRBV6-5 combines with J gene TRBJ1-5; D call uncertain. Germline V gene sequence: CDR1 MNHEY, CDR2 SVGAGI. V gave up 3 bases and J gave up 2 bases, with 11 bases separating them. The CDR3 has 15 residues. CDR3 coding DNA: TGTGCCAGCAGTTATTCGCGTATAGGCAATCAGCCCCAGCATTTT. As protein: CASSYSRIGNQPQHF.

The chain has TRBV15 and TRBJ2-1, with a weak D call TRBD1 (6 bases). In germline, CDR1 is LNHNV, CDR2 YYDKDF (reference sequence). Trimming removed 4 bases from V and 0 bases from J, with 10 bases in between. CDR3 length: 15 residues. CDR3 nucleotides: TGTGCCACCAGCAAGACAGGAGACTCCTACAATGAGCAGTTCTTC. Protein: CATSKTGDSYNEQFF.

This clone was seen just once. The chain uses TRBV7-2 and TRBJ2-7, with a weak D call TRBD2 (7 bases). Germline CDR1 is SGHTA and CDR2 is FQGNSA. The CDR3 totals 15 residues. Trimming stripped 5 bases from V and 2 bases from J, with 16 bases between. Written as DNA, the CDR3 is TGTGCCAGCAGCCAGTCGGCGGGGGCCCCCTACGAGCAGTACTTC. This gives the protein CASSQSAGAPYEQYF.

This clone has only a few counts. CDR3 sequence reads: CASSFSGGAPNEQFF. The CDR3 nucleotides read TGTGCCAGCAGTTTTAGCGGGGGGGCCCCCAATGAGCAGTTCTTC. The chain uses TRBV3-1 (or the pseudogene TRBV3-2) and TRBJ2-1; the match to TRBD2 covers 11 bases. The CDR3 sequence is 15 residues long. Germline values: CDR1 LGHDT, CDR2 YNNKEL (reference sequence). Trimming at V came to 6 bases and at J to 6 bases, leaving 7 bases not matched to a gene.

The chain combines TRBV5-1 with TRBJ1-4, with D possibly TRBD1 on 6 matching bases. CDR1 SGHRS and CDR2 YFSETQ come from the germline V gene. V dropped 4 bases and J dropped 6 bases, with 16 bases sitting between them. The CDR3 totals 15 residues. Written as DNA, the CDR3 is TGCGCCAGCAGCCTAGAGGACAGCCCCTATGAAAAACTGTTTTTT. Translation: CASSLEDSPYEKLFF.